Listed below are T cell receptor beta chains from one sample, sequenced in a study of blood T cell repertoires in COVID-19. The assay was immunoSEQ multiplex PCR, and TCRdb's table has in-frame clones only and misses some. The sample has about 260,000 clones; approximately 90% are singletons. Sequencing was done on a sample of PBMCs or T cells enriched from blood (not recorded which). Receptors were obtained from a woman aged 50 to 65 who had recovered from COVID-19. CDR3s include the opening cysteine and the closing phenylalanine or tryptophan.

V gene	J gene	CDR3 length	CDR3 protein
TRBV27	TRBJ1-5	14	CASSLRGATQPQHF
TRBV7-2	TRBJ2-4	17	CASSLLGPSQAKNIQYF
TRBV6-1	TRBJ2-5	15	CASSEAQGSQETQYF
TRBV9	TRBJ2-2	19	CASSAQGWSGGVNTGELFF
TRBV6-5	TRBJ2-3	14	CASSYSSGGELQYF
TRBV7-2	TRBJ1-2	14	CASSLVTGVGGYTF
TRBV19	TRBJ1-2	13	CASSMRRNYGYTF
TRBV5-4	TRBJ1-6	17	CASSPPGTGNGNSPLHF
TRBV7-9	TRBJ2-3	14	CASSLARDTDTQYF
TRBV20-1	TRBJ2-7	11	CSARGSGTQYF
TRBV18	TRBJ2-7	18	CASSRQGVRTSGKDEQYF
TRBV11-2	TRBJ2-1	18	CASSLDPSGRAGSNEQFF
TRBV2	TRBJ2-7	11	CASSGSEEQYF
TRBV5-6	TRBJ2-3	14	CASLFLAATDTQYF
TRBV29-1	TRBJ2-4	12	CSFRDTLNIQYF
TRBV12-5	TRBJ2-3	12	CASGLMSDTQYF
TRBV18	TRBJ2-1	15	CASSPPSGGSVEQFF
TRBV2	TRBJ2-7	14	CASTIRGQSYEQYF
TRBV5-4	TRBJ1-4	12	CASSLFGEKLFF
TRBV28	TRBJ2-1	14	CASKPAGGHNEQFF
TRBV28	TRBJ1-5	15	CASRTGHIGNQPQHF
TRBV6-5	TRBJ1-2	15	CASSYVGGQEYGYTF
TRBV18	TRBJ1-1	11	CASSQSGEAFF
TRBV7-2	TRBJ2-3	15	CASSRTSGSTDTQYF
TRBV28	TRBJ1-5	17	CATFFRGQGSRDQPQHF
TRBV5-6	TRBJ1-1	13	CASSTAPGTEAFF
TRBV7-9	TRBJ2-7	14	CASSRWQGAYEQYF
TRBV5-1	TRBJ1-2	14	CASSTDTAGYGYTF
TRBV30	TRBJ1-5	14	CAWSVTGGNQPQHF
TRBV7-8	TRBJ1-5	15	CASSLSGQGGQPQHF
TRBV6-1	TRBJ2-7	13	CASSEARAAEQYF
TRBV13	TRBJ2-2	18	CASSRRTTGTPNTGELFF
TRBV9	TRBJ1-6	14	CASTARSANSPLHF
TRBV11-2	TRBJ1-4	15	CASSQTGGAREKLFF
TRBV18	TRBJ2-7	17	CASSPGLAGGPPYEQYF
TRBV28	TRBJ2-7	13	CASSRTGLYEQYF
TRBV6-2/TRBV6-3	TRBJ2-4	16	CASSYSGRGARNIQYF
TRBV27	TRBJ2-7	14	CASSYYGSSYEQYF
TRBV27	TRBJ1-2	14	CASSPAGTGYGYTF
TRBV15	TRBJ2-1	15	CATSKRSGEGYEQFF
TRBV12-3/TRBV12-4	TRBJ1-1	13	CASRLLMNTEAFF
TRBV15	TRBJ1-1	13	CATSSYLNTEAFF
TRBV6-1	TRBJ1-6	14	CASSRGQNNSPLHF